This TCR beta chain emerged from a study of cytomegalovirus exposure and HLA in healthy donors. The PCR made use of 60 Vbeta and 13 Jbeta primers. Measured with immunoSEQ multiplex PCR; TCRdb has only the in-frame clones, and not every one. The repertoire holds 150,000 to 200,000 clones, 79% seen once, with approximately 1.5% in the top ten. This CDR3 has 16 residues. Germline V gene sequence: CDR1 LGHNA, CDR2 YSLEER. V was cut by 4 bases and J by 5 bases, with 21 bases left in between. The chain links TRBV4-3 to TRBJ2-7; weak D call: TRBD2 (7 bases). The origin of this receptor is a girl aged 5 to 17 in good health and CMV-seropositive. Sequencing was carried out using PBMCs. The DNA of the CDR3 is TGCGCCAGCAGCCCAAGGTTTGGGGGGGCTGGTGACGAGCAGTACTTC. Protein sequence: CASSPRFGGAGDEQYF.